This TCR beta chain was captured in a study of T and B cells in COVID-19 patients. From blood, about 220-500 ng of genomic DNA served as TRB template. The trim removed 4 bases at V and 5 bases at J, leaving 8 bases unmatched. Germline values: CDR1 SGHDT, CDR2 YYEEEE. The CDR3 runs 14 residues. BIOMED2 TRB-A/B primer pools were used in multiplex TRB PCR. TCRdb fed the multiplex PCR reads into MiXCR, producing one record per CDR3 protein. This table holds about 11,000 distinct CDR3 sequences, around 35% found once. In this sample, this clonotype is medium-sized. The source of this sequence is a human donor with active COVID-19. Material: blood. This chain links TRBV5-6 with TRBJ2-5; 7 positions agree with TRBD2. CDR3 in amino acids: CASSQVGAGETQYF. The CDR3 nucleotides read TGTGCCAGCAGCCAGGTTGGAGCGGGGGAGACCCAGTACTTC.